This T cell receptor beta chain was observed in a study of T cell responses to AZD1222 COVID-19 vaccine. Sequencing was performed with immunoSEQ multiplex PCR; in TCRdb, only in-frame clones are kept and a portion is missing. The sample contains under 60,000 clones, 75% to 90% of which appear only once. CDR3 length equals 14 residues. The germline gives CDR1 SGHVS, CDR2 FQNEAQ. Germline trimming cut 3 bases from V and 1 base from J; bases unmatched to any gene: 2. Notes on the study in general: Spike-specific TCR breadth and depth grew following two AZD1222 doses. White British ancestry dominated among donors, who included more females, and clonal diversity was possibly underestimated.

Note on this clone: Antigen unknown.

The chain carries TRBV7-8 and TRBJ2-7; TRBD1 matches 8 bases. This TCR was sampled from an adult who received the AZD1222 COVID-19 vaccine. The sample in question was peripheral blood, obtained 28 days after the second AZD1222 dose. In nucleotides, the CDR3 is TGTGCCAGCAGCTTCCGGGACAGGTCCTACGAGCAGTACTTC. It yields the protein CASSFRDRSYEQYF.